The TCR beta chain described here comes from a study of T cell responses to AZD1222 COVID-19 vaccine. Overall study: Second-dose groups at about 4 or about 12 weeks were pooled.

Sequencing was performed with immunoSEQ multiplex PCR; in TCRdb, only in-frame clones are kept and a portion is missing. The sample records 100,000 to 130,000 clones, 80% to 90% being singletons. The V gene lost 6 bases and the J gene lost 8 bases, with 16 bases spanning the gap. The CDR3 has 14 amino acids. Germline lookup yields CDR1 MNHEY and CDR2 SVGAGI. Study-wide findings and caveats: AZD1222 recipients seropositive at baseline numbered only 6 or 7. Donors, mostly white British, included more females; clonal diversity was possibly underestimated. Vaccination with two AZD1222 doses was followed by a rise in Spike-specific TCR breadth and depth.

Remarks on this clone: Its target is unknown.

The material was peripheral blood, obtained on day 0 of AZD1222 vaccination. This chain connects TRBV6-5 to TRBJ1-4; the D gene is possibly TRBD1 (5 bases). This receptor was taken from an adult in good health. CDR3 DNA sequence: TGTGCCAGCAGGAGACAGTTTTCGAGCGAAAAACTGTTTTTT. Amino acids: CASRRQFSSEKLFF.